The 28 T cell receptor beta chains below all came from one sample that was sequenced in a study of regulatory T cells in long-lasting Graves disease. Construction of the TCR beta libraries employed iRepertoire HTBI primers in conjunction with Arm-PCR of CDR3 regions. TCRdb recomputed calls from the multiplex PCR reads with MiXCR, one row per CDR3 protein. The sample has fewer than 450,000 distinct CDR3 sequences, over 14% seen once. This sample's time point: newly diagnosed GD, antithyroid drugs for less than 3 months. RNA isolated from PBMCs was used to make the TCR library. This same sample was also taken into another study, of T cells in Graves' hyperthyroidism and ophthalmopathy.

The sample consisted of peripheral blood mononuclear cells (PBMCs), taken at new diagnosis, from a patient treated with antithyroid drugs. These receptors all come from a woman aged 40 to 49 with Graves disease.

As regards this clonotype: Just one base apart from a much larger clone, this may be a read error. J is TRBJ1-5 and V is TRBV7-2; D is ambiguous. V lost 2 bases and J lost 2, with 7 bases in between. CDR1 and CDR2 from the germline V gene are SGHTA and FQGNSA. This CDR3 region has 14 residues. The CDR3 bases are TGTGCCAGCAGCTTAAAGGCTGGCAATCAGCCCCAGCATTTT. This codes for CASSLKAGNQPQHF.

This clonotype was recorded many times. The rearrangement uses TRBV12-3 or TRBV12-4 and TRBJ1-1, with D perhaps matching TRBD1 (5 bases). The CDR3 is 17 amino acids. Trimming shortened V by 8 bases and J by 0 bases, and 22 bases separated the two germline ends. The chain's CDR3 is CASFSGLGGSLNTEAFF. The CDR3 coding sequence is TGTGCCAGCTTCTCGGGGTTGGGGGGTTCACTGAACACTGAAGCTTTCTTT.

Only a few counts were recorded for this clonotype. V and J are TRBV11-2 and TRBJ1-1; D is undetermined. The germline V gene has CDR1 SGHAT and CDR2 FQNNGV. The V end was cut by 4 bases, the J end by 0 bases, with 9 bases between. This CDR3 region has 14 residues. This CDR3 is CASSSSIMNTEAFF. The CDR3 nucleotides read TGTGCCAGCAGCTCCTCCATCATGAACACTGAAGCTTTCTTT.

The sample holds many counts of this clonotype. The chain employs TRBV10-3 and TRBJ2-2; D is undetermined. V lost 5 bases, J lost 0 bases, and 10 bases lay in between. The CDR3 extends over 15 amino acids. CDR1 is ENHRY and CDR2 is SYGVKD in the germline V gene. Here the CDR3 reads CAISKAPPNTGELFF. The CDR3 DNA follows: TGTGCCATCAGTAAGGCCCCGCCGAACACCGGGGAGCTGTTTTTT.

This clonotype appeared many times. This rearrangement joins TRBV7-6 to TRBJ2-3, with 7 positions matching TRBD1. Trimming removed 5 bases from V and 4 bases from J; junction bases left unmatched: 6. This CDR3 region has 14 residues. Germline lookup yields CDR1 SGHVS and CDR2 FNYEAQ. In nucleotides, the CDR3 is TGTGCCAGCAGCCCCTGGACAGGACCAGATACGCAGTATTTT. It specifies CASSPWTGPDTQYF.

This chain connects TRBV7-9 to TRBJ2-1; 11 nucleotides match TRBD2. The CDR3 runs 16 residues. The junction had 5 bases not matched to a gene; V was cut back by 2 bases and J by 5 bases. In germline, CDR1 is SEHNR, CDR2 FQNEAQ (reference sequence). The chain's CDR3 is CASSLNLAGGDNEQFF. CDR3 bases: TGTGCCAGCAGCTTAAACCTAGCGGGAGGTGACAATGAGCAGTTCTTC.

As to this clonotype: This may stem from a read error, because a much larger clone lies one nucleotide away. The chain uses TRBV11-2 and TRBJ1-4; 7 bases agree with TRBD1. Germline assignment: CDR1 SGHAT and CDR2 FQNNGV. The CDR3 extends over 16 amino acids. V dropped 8 bases and J dropped 3; count of bases not matched to a gene: 12. The CDR3, as DNA: TGTGCCAGCGGCTCAAGGGGGCTCGAGGCTAATGAAAAACTGTTTTTT. Amino acids: CASGSRGLEANEKLFF.

This clonotype was recorded at least ten times. This rearrangement joins TRBV12-5 to TRBJ2-2; D is uncertain. This CDR3 has 15 residues. V was clipped by 2 bases and J by 2 bases, with 9 bases between them. Germline V gives CDR1 LGHNT, CDR2 FRNRAP. CDR3 region: CASGLRPDNTGELFF. In DNA, the CDR3 is TGTGCTAGTGGTTTGCGACCCGATAACACCGGGGAGCTGTTTTTT.

This clonotype was counted at least ten times. V gene TRBV25-1 combines with J gene TRBJ2-7; TRBD2 matches 11 bases. CDR1 is MGHDK and CDR2 is SYGVNS in the germline V gene. This CDR3 is built from 16 residues. V trimming: 1 base; J trimming: 7 bases; junction bases outside the gene matches: 9. The CDR3: CASSEWRTSGHHEQYF. DNA for the CDR3: TGTGCCAGCAGTGAATGGAGGACTAGCGGGCACCATGAGCAGTACTTC.

This clonotype was seen at least ten times. The V call is TRBV6-1, the J call TRBJ2-2; the match to TRBD1 covers 8 bases. This CDR3 region has 15 residues. Germline V gene lookup returns CDR1 MNHNS and CDR2 SASEGT. Losses at the gene ends were 6 bases for V and 0 bases for J; bases not matched to a gene: 3. The CDR3 sequence is CASRTDRANTGELFF. DNA for the CDR3: TGTGCCAGCAGGACGGACAGGGCGAACACCGGGGAGCTGTTTTTT.

This clonotype occurred many times. V and J are TRBV12-3 or TRBV12-4 and TRBJ1-1; 7 nucleotides align to TRBD1. V gave up 6 bases and J gave up 0 bases; unmatched junction bases: 7. CDR3 length: 15 residues. The CDR3 DNA reads TGTGCCAGCAGCAAAACGACAGGGATGAACACTGAAGCTTTCTTT. Translation: CASSKTTGMNTEAFF.

This clonotype was observed once. A far larger clone differs by one base, so this is likely a read error. The chain links TRBV11-3 to TRBJ2-4; D call uncertain. The end of the DNA fits TRBJ2-1 better, so the J call may be wrong. The CDR3 sequence is 13 residues long. Germline V CDR1 and CDR2: SGHNT, YENEEA. The CDR3, as DNA: TGTGCCAGCAGCTTAGATGAGCAGAATGAGCAGTTCTTC. It is translated as CASSLDEQNEQFF.

V and J are TRBV11-2 and TRBJ2-2, with TRBD2 matching over 7 bases. The junction had 6 bases not matched to a gene; V was cut back by 0 bases and J by 8 bases. The CDR3 length is 15 residues. Germline V gives CDR1 SGHAT, CDR2 FQNNGV. The CDR3 DNA reads as TGTGCCAGCAGCTTAGACCTCTGGCGGGAGGGGGAGCTGTTTTTT. Its translation is CASSLDLWREGELFF.

This clonotype was detected a few times. CDR3 protein: CASHPKADQPQHF. The CDR3 coding sequence is TGTGCCAGCCATCCGAAGGCAGATCAGCCCCAGCATTTT. The chain recombines TRBV12-3 or TRBV12-4 with TRBJ1-5; D is unresolved. Trimming removed 8 bases from V and 5 bases from J, with 13 bases in between. There are 13 residues in the CDR3.

This clonotype was seen a handful of times. The chain is built from TRBV28 and TRBJ1-5, with D maybe TRBD1 (6 bases). CDR3 length equals 14 residues. V lost 9 bases and J lost 0, with 12 bases in between. The germline V gene has CDR1 MDHEN and CDR2 SYDVKM. CDR3 sequence: CASIQGASNQPQHF. CDR3 DNA: TGTGCCAGTATACAGGGAGCTAGCAATCAGCCCCAGCATTTT.

This clonotype was counted a few times. V and J are TRBV10-2 and TRBJ2-1; possibly TRBD1 or TRBD2 for D (5 bases each). Germline V CDR1 and CDR2: WSHSY, SAAADI. V gave up 2 bases and J gave up 9 bases, with 8 bases separating them. The CDR3 runs to 12 residues. CDR3 sequence: CASSELGTEQFF. DNA for the CDR3: TGCGCCAGCAGTGAGCTTGGGACTGAGCAGTTCTTC.

Ten or more counts support this clonotype. The V and J genes are TRBV12-3 or TRBV12-4 and TRBJ1-5; D might be TRBD1 (5 bases). This CDR3 region has 13 residues. The V end lost 3 bases, the J end lost 6 bases, and 9 bases lay between the germline ends. CDR3 sequence (DNA): TGTGCCAGCAGTTTGGGGGGGGGTCAGCCCCAGCATTTT. Protein sequence: CASSLGGGQPQHF.

This clonotype was observed at least ten times. The chain employs TRBV20-1 and TRBJ2-2, with D possibly called TRBD1 or TRBD2 (5 bases each). The germline V gene encodes CDR1 DFQATT and CDR2 SNEGSKA (reference sequence). Between the trimmed V and J ends, which lost 0 bases and 0 bases, there was a span of 11 bases. This CDR3 is 16 amino acids long. The CDR3 here is CSARDRGTSNTGELFF. The DNA for the CDR3 is TGCAGTGCTAGAGATCGGGGCACCTCGAACACCGGGGAGCTGTTTTTT.

This clonotype was counted a few times. J is TRBJ2-7 and V is TRBV20-1, with D possibly matching TRBD2 (5 bases). V lost 6 bases, J lost 6 bases, and 15 bases lay in between. Germline CDR1 DFQATT, CDR2 SNEGSKA (reference sequence). CDR3 length: 12 amino acids. CDR3 amino acids: CSAPTNIGEQYF. DNA for the CDR3: TGCAGTGCCCCGACTAACATTGGCGAGCAGTACTTC.

As concerns this clonotype: Its ends do not fully match the called genes, so a read error is possible. The chain carries TRBV28 and TRBJ2-1, with 12 bases fitting TRBD2. This CDR3 contains 16 residues. Per germline, CDR1 MDHEN and CDR2 SYDVKM. This CDR3 reads CASDYAWTSGNNEQSF. Here the CDR3 DNA reads TGTGCCAGCGATTATGCATGGACTAGCGGGAATAATGAGCAGTCCTTC.

V and J are TRBV30 and TRBJ1-1; weak D call: TRBD1 (6 bases). Trimming removed 2 bases from V and 4 bases from J, with 11 bases in between. CDR3 length: 13 amino acids. Germline assignment: CDR1 GTSNPN and CDR2 SVGIG (reference sequence). CDR3 sequence reads: CAWSMAGATEAFF. The CDR3 DNA sequence: TGTGCCTGGAGTATGGCAGGGGCCACTGAAGCTTTCTTT.

This clonotype showed up many times. The chain recombines TRBV20-1 with TRBJ2-1, with D possibly TRBD2 on 6 matching bases. CDR1 DFQATT and CDR2 SNEGSKA come from the germline V gene (reference sequence). The V end was cut by 3 bases, the J end by 2 bases, with 14 bases between. The CDR3 contains 15 residues. For the CDR3, the DNA is TGCAGTGCTAGCTTCGGCGGGGAAACCTACAATGAGCAGTTCTTC. Encoded protein: CSASFGGETYNEQFF.

The chain joins TRBV28 to TRBJ2-2, with 9 bases that match TRBD2. Per the germline V gene, CDR1 is MDHEN and CDR2 is SYDVKM. The CDR3 consists of 15 residues. V lost 1 base and J lost 7; bases outside the gene matches: 4. Written as DNA, the CDR3 is TGTGCCAGCAGTTTATTTGCGGGAGGGGGCGGGGAGCTGTTTTTT. The encoded protein is CASSLFAGGGGELFF.

The J gene is TRBJ2-1, the V gene TRBV19, with D maybe TRBD2 (6 bases). Per germline, CDR1 LNHDA and CDR2 SQIVND (reference sequence). Trimming left V 3 bases short and J 5 bases short, with 17 bases between. The length of the CDR3 is 16 residues. The CDR3 region is CASSIALEAGNNEQFF. The DNA of the CDR3 is TGTGCCAGTAGTATCGCCTTAGAAGCGGGCAACAATGAGCAGTTCTTC.

This CDR3 reads CASSLPGGHNEKLFF. The CDR3 DNA is TGTGCCAGCTCACTCCCAGGCGGACATAATGAAAAACTGTTTTTT. The J gene is TRBJ1-4, the V gene TRBV18; possible D gene TRBD1, 5 bases. The V end lost 4 bases, the J end lost 4 bases, and 13 bases lay between the germline ends. The CDR3 extends over 15 amino acids. Germline V gene sequence: CDR1 KGHSH, CDR2 LQKENI.

As for this clonotype: This may come from a read error, since a much larger clone is one base off. The chain couples TRBV28 to TRBJ1-2; tentative D call: TRBD1 (5 bases). The length of the CDR3 is 14 residues. In germline, CDR1 is MDHEN, CDR2 SYDVKM. The CDR3, as DNA: TGTGCCAGCAGTTCACCCCCCGGGGACTATGGCCACACCTTC. Translating it yields CASSSPPGDYGHTF.

This clonotype was seen many times. The chain has TRBV9 and TRBJ1-2; D is perhaps TRBD1 (5 bases). Trimming took 2 bases from V and 0 from J, leaving 8 bases between them. CDR1 and CDR2 (germline): SGDLS, YYNGEE. This CDR3 has 14 residues. Here the CDR3 reads CASSVDSTNYGYTF. The CDR3 region has the DNA TGTGCCAGCAGCGTCGACAGTACTAACTATGGCTACACCTTC. Full variable domain (outside the CDR3, taken from reference TRBV9 and TRBJ1-2): DSGVTQTPKHLITATGQRVTLRCSPRSGDLSVYWYQQSLDQGLQFLIQYYNGEERAKGNILERFSAQQFPDLHSELNLSSLELGDSALYFCASSVDSTNYGYTFGSGTRLTVV.

This clonotype has only a few counts. The V call is TRBV25-1, the J call TRBJ1-6; possible D gene TRBD1, 5 bases. The CDR3 is made up of 16 amino acids. V was pared by 3 bases and J by 0 bases, with 9 bases between. Germline CDR1 MGHDK, CDR2 SYGVNS. The CDR3 nucleotides read TGTGCCAGCAGTGATTGGGGGGGCTCCTATAATTCACCCCTCCACTTT. Its protein is CASSDWGGSYNSPLHF.